The 16 T cell receptor beta chains given below trace back to one sample, sequenced in a study of blood T cells in healthy people across ages. Alongside a J-beta primer mix, a sample-barcoded 5' primer served in a second PCR lasting about 7 to 11 cycles. MiXCR was run by TCRdb on the 5' RACE reads, yielding one entry per CDR3 protein. This table has about 730,000 distinct CDR3 sequences, roughly 43% appearing once. Sequencing was done on a sample of blood. All receptors come from a woman aged 55-75 years in good health.

This clonotype has just a few counts. V usage is TRBV25-1 and J usage is TRBJ2-3; D perhaps matches TRBD1 (6 bases). The ends were cut back, 3 bases at V and 2 bases at J, with 12 bases in the middle. Germline V lookup: CDR1 MGHDK, CDR2 SYGVNS. CDR3 length: 15 amino acids. DNA of the CDR3: TGTGCCAGCAGTGACGCCGGGGACATCACAGATACGCAGTATTTT. Encoded protein: CASSDAGDITDTQYF.

The V call is TRBV20-1, the J call TRBJ2-5, with 9 bases identical to TRBD1. The CDR3 length is 16 residues. Germline CDR1 reads DFQATT; CDR2 reads SNEGSKA (reference sequence). The J segment lost 2 bases and the V segment lost 4 bases, leaving 11 bases of the junction unmatched. The CDR3 DNA reads TGCAGTGCTACGCCCGGAGCAGGGACAGGGCAAGAGACCCAGTACTTC. Residues: CSATPGAGTGQETQYF.

CDR3 residues: CASSLARQGQPQHF. The CDR3 coding sequence is TGTGCCAGCAGCTTAGCGCGTCAGGGGCAGCCCCAGCATTTT. The rearrangement uses TRBV7-9 and TRBJ1-5; weak D call: TRBD1 (6 bases). CDR1 and CDR2 (germline): SEHNR, FQNEAQ (reference sequence). Trimming pared 0 bases from V and 7 bases from J, leaving 10 bases between. The CDR3 spans 14 residues.

Concerning this clonotype itself: The junction departs from the called germline gene at one end, perhaps through a read error. The chain recombines TRBV18 with TRBJ2-1; D is undetermined. In germline, CDR1 is KGHSH, CDR2 LQKENI. There are 16 residues in the CDR3. The CDR3 sequence: CASSLQTEPIIHEQFF. For the CDR3, the DNA is TGTGCCAGCTCCCTTCAGACGGAACCAATAATCCATGAACAGTTCTTC.

The sample holds a few counts of this clonotype. The chain combines TRBV29-1 with TRBJ2-3; D is ambiguous. This CDR3 spans 13 amino acids. The germline gives CDR1 SQVTM, CDR2 ANQGSEA. Trimming removed 4 bases from V and 3 bases from J, with 11 bases in between. The CDR3 nucleotides are TGCAGCGTTGGGGGTCATGCAACAGATACGCAGTATTTT. This encodes CSVGGHATDTQYF.

This clonotype has a handful of counts. CDR3 sequence reads: CASSPGTGDNSPLHF. In DNA form, the CDR3 reads TGTGCCAGCTCACCCGGGACAGGGGACAATTCACCCCTCCACTTT. The chain links TRBV18 to TRBJ1-6, with 10 bases lining up with TRBD1. Germline CDR1 is KGHSH and CDR2 is LQKENI. The CDR3 spans 15 residues. V was pared by 3 bases and J by 7 bases, with 3 bases of the junction left unmatched.

This clonotype was counted only a few times. The V and J genes are TRBV12-3 or TRBV12-4 and TRBJ2-7, with D tentatively TRBD2 (6 bases). The CDR3 totals 14 residues. Trimming stripped 2 bases from V and 10 bases from J, with 18 bases between. CDR3 residues: CASSLRERGTGQYF. The CDR3 DNA reads TGTGCCAGCAGTTTAAGGGAACGGGGGACGGGTCAGTACTTC.

The rearrangement joins TRBV7-2 to TRBJ2-5; D uncertain. Trimming took off 5 bases at V and 5 bases at J, with 12 bases between the two ends. CDR3 length: 13 amino acids. The germline V gene has CDR1 SGHTA and CDR2 FQGNSA. CDR3 sequence: CASSVFGMETQYF. CDR3 DNA: TGTGCCAGCAGCGTCTTTGGGATGGAGACCCAGTACTTC.

This clonotype has a count of ten or more. This chain connects TRBV6-2 or TRBV6-3 to TRBJ2-1, with 12 bases lining up with TRBD2. V dropped 6 bases and J dropped 6; count of bases not matched to a gene: 9. This CDR3 region has 16 residues. CDR1 is MNHEY, CDR2 SVGEGT, per germline. CDR3 sequence (DNA): TGTGCCAGCAGCCCCATCCTAGCGGGAGGGATCAATGAGCAGTTCTTC. Encoded protein: CASSPILAGGINEQFF.

This clonotype was counted only a few times. The chain employs TRBV7-2 and TRBJ2-1; 7 bases match TRBD2. Germline loops: CDR1 SGHTA, CDR2 FQGNSA. Unmatched junction bases numbered 11, after V lost 5 bases and J lost 10 bases. CDR3 size: 14 residues. For the CDR3, the DNA is TGTGCCAGCAGCACCCATACTAGCGTCTGGGAGCAGTTCTTC. Residues: CASSTHTSVWEQFF.

CDR3 sequence reads: CSARGVATNEKLFF. The CDR3, as DNA: TGCAGTGCTCGCGGGGTTGCAACTAATGAAAAACTGTTTTTT. V is TRBV20-1 and J is TRBJ1-4, with D uncertain. The CDR3 consists of 14 residues. Trimming took 5 bases from V and 0 from J, leaving 10 bases between them. The germline CDR1 and CDR2 sequences are DFQATT and SNEGSKA (reference sequence).

This chain joins TRBV9 and TRBJ2-3; D remains ambiguous. The CDR3 runs to 10 residues. V lost 7 bases and J 6 bases, leaving 6 bases between the germline ends. Germline assignment: CDR1 SGDLS and CDR2 YYNGEE. This chain's CDR3 is CASGPDTQYF. CDR3 DNA sequence: TGTGCCAGCGGTCCCGATACGCAGTATTTT.

Notes on this clonotype: This clone may be a read error of a much larger clone one base away. The chain employs TRBV14 and TRBJ2-2; D ambiguous. This CDR3 is built from 14 residues. In germline, CDR1 is SGHDN, CDR2 FVKESK. The V end was cut by 4 bases, the J end by 3 bases, with 9 bases between. CDR3 coding DNA: TGTGCCAGCAGCCGAGATCCGGACACCGGGGAGCTGTTTTTT. Protein sequence: CASSRDPDTGELFF.

This clonotype was counted only a few times. The V gene is TRBV20-1, the J gene TRBJ2-6; the D is unclear. Germline V gene data show CDR1 as DFQATT and CDR2 as SNEGSKA (reference sequence). CDR3 size: 13 residues. Trimming pared 6 bases from V and 0 bases from J, leaving 6 bases between. This chain's CDR3 is CSAPFSGANVLTF. CDR3 bases: TGCAGTGCCCCTTTCTCTGGGGCCAACGTCCTGACTTTC.

With respect to this clonotype: Compared with germline, one end of the junction differs, possibly owing to a read error. The chain has TRBV27 and TRBJ2-1; 7 bases are a match to TRBD1. Looked up from germline, CDR1 is MNHEY and CDR2 is SMNVEV (reference sequence). This CDR3 contains 15 residues. CDR3 loop: CVSSSPQDRANEQFF. The CDR3 DNA reads TGTGTCAGCAGTTCCCCCCAAGACAGGGCCAATGAGCAGTTCTTC.

Points on this clonotype: A much larger clonotype is one base distant, so this may be a read error. The rearrangement joins TRBV29-1 to TRBJ2-5, with 11 positions matching TRBD2. V shed 7 bases, J shed 11 bases, and the junction held 30 bases outside the gene matches. The CDR3 length is 19 residues. Germline V gene data show CDR1 as SQVTM and CDR2 as ANQGSEA. The CDR3 nucleotides read TGCAGCGCCCCCGTTTACCCGGGTAAGACTAGCGGGACCTACAATGAGCAGTACTTC. This sequence encodes CSAPVYPGKTSGTYNEQYF. The full variable domain, completed using reference TRBV29-1 and TRBJ2-5, is SAVISQKPSRDICQRGTSLTIQCQVDSQVTMMFWYRQQPGQSLTLIATANQGSEATYESGFVIDKFPISRPNLTFSTLTVSNMSPEDSSIYLCSAPVYPGKTSGTYNEQYFGPGTRLLVL.